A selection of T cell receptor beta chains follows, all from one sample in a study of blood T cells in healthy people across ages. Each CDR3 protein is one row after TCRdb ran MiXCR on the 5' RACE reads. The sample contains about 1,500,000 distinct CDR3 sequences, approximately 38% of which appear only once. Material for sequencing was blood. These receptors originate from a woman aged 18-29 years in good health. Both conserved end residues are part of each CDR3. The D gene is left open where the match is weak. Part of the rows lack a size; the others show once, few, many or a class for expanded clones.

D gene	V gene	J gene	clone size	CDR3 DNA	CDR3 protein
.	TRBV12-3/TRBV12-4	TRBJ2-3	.	TGTGCCAGCAGTACCACTGCCCATTCCCCGCAGTATTTT	CASSTTAHSPQYF
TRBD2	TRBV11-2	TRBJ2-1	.	TGTGCCAGCAGCTCTAGCGGGGGGACTCCGTCGTTCTTC	CASSSSGGTPSFF
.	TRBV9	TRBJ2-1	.	TGTGCCAGCGGCCGAGCAGAGGGGGCCTACAATGAGCAGTTCTTC	CASGRAEGAYNEQFF
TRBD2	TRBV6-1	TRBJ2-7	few	TGTGCCAGCAACCTAGCGGGATCCTACGAGCAGTACTTC	CASNLAGSYEQYF
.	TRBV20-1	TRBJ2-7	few	TGCAGTGCTAGACCCGTTGGGGACCTCTACGAGCAGTACTTC	CSARPVGDLYEQYF
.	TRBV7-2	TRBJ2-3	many	TGTGCCAGCAGCTTAGAACCCGAAACGCAGTATTTT	CASSLEPETQYF
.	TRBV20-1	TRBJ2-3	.	TGCAGTGCTAGGGACCTTTTTCCAGATACGCAGTATTTT	CSARDLFPDTQYF
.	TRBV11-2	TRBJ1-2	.	TGTGCCAGCAGCTTAGGGGGGGCGAAAGATTATGGCTACACCTTC	CASSLGGAKDYGYTF
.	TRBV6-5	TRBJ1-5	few	TGTGCCACCCGTTACGGACCGGAACGCAATCAGCCCCAGCATTTT	CATRYGPERNQPQHF
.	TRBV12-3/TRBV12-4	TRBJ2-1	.	TGTGCCAGCAGTTTAGCGATAGAGAATGAGCAGTTCTTC	CASSLAIENEQFF
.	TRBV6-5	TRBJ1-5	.	TGTGCCAGCAGTTACAGGGCACCCCAGGGTTTTCAGCCCCAGCATTTT	CASSYRAPQGFQPQHF
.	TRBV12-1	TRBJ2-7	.	TGTGCCAGCAGCTTTAGTCGTCGGGAGGGAGATTACGAGCAGTACTTC	CASSFSRREGDYEQYF
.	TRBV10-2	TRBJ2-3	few	TGCGCCAGCAGTGAGGATTGGGCTCAGCCTGCGGCAGATACGCAGTATTTT	CASSEDWAQPAADTQYF
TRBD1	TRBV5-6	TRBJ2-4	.	TGTGCCAACAGAAGGGACAGGGGGCCACCGGCGACTACGAGAGCCAAAAACATTCAGTACTTC	CANRRDRGPPATTRAKNIQYF
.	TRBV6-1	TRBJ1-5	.	TGTGCCAGCCTAACAGGTTATAGCAATCAGCCCCGGCATTTT	CASLTGYSNQPRHF
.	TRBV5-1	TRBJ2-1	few	TGCGCCAGCAGCTTGGTAACAGACTACAATGAGCAGTTCTTC	CASSLVTDYNEQFF
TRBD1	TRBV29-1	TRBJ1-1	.	TGCAGCGTTGAAGGGGGACAGCGTCCAGCTTTCTTT	CSVEGGQRPAFF
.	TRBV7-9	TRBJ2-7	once	TGTGCCAGCAGCCACCGGGGTGGACTTATATACGAGCAGTACTTC	CASSHRGGLIYEQYF
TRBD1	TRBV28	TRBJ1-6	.	TGTGCCAGCAGTTTTCCCTTTGACAGGGGGCACTCACCCCTCCACTTT	CASSFPFDRGHSPLHF
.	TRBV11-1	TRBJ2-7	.	TGTGCCAGCAGCTTAGCGGAACAGGTGTACGAGCAGTACTTC	CASSLAEQVYEQYF
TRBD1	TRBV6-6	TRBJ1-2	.	TGTGCCAGTAGTTACACCAGGGACAGCTATGGCTACACCTTC	CASSYTRDSYGYTF
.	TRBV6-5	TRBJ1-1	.	TGTGCCAGCAGAGCCAACGCCGGGACCAACCGGGAAGCTTTCTTT	CASRANAGTNREAFF
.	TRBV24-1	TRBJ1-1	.	TGTGCCACCAGTGATGCGCCGGGCCTCCGACCCGCTGAAGCTTTCTTT	CATSDAPGLRPAEAFF
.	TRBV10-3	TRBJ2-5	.	TGTGCCATCGCGGGTGGTAAGGACCAGGAAGAGACCCAGTACTTC	CAIAGGKDQEETQYF
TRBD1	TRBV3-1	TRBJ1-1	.	TGTGCCAGCAGCCAAGGCAGGGGGATCACTGAAGCTTTCTTT	CASSQGRGITEAFF